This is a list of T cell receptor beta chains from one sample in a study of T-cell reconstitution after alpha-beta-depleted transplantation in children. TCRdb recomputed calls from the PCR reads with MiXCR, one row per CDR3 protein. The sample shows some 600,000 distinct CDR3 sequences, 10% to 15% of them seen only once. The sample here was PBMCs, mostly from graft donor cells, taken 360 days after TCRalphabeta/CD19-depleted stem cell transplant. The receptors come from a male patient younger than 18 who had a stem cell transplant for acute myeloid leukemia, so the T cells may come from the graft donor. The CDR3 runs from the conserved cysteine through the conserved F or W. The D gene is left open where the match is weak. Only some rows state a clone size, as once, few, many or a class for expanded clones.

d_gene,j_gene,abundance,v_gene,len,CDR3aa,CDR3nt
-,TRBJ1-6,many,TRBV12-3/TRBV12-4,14,CASGLMGGDSPLHF,TGTGCCAGCGGACTGATGGGGGGTGATTCACCCCTCCACTTT
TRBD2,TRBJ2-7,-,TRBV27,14,CASTTVAGTYEQYF,TGTGCCAGCACCACGGTAGCGGGAACTTACGAGCAGTACTTC
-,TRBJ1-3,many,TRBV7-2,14,CASSPGLSGNTIYF,TGTGCCAGCAGCCCGGGACTCTCTGGAAACACCATATATTTT
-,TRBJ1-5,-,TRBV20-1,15,CSARYSWGGNQPQHF,TGCAGTGCTAGATATTCTTGGGGTGGCAATCAGCCCCAGCATTTT
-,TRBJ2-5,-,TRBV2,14,CASRDTNFGETQYF,TGTGCCAGCAGGGACACCAACTTCGGGGAGACCCAGTACTTC
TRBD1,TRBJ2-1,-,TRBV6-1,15,CASDPGQGIYNEQFF,TGTGCCAGCGATCCCGGACAGGGAATATACAATGAGCAGTTCTTC
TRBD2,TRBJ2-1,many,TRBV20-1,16,CSARDISGRSYNEQFF,TGCAGTGCTAGAGATATTAGCGGGAGGTCCTACAATGAGCAGTTCTTC
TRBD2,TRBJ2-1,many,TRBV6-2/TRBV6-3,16,CASSPLRRTSFTEQFF,TGTGCCAGCAGCCCTTTACGCCGGACTAGTTTTACTGAGCAGTTCTTC
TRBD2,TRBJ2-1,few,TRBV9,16,CASSAMLAGLNNEQFF,TGTGCCAGCAGCGCGATGCTAGCGGGATTGAACAATGAGCAGTTCTTC
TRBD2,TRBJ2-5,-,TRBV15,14,CATSREPGGETQYF,TGTGCCACCAGCAGGGAACCGGGGGGTGAGACCCAGTACTTC
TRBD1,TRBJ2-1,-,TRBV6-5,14,CASSYSGQGNEQFF,TGTGCCAGCAGTTACTCCGGACAGGGTAATGAGCAGTTCTTC
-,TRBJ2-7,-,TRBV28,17,CASSSRIQQGRSYEQYF,TGTGCCAGCAGTTCCCGAATTCAACAGGGAAGGTCCTACGAGCAGTACTTC
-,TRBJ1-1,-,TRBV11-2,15,CASSPWGRAGTEAFF,TGTGCCAGCAGCCCCTGGGGCAGGGCTGGCACTGAAGCTTTCTTT
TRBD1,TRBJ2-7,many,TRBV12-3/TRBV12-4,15,CASSLTGGHTHEQYF,TGTGCCAGCAGTCTTACAGGGGGCCATACCCACGAGCAGTACTTC
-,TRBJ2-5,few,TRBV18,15,CASSLTRGSQETQYF,TGTGCCAGCTCCCTCACCCGCGGCAGCCAAGAGACCCAGTACTTC
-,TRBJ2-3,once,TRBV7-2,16,CASSARIGWDTDTQYF,TGTGCCAGCAGCGCTCGGATTGGATGGGACACAGATACGCAGTATTTT
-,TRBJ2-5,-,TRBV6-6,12,CASSYGFETQYF,TGTGCCAGCAGTTATGGGTTTGAGACCCAGTACTTC
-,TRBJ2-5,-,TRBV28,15,CASSRSGPSWETQYF,TGTGCCAGCAGTCGTAGTGGGCCCTCGTGGGAGACCCAGTACTTC
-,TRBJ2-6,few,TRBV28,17,CASNPRGKGSGANVLTF,TGTGCCAGCAACCCCCGGGGGAAGGGCTCTGGGGCCAACGTCCTGACTTTC
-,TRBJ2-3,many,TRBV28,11,CASSGLHTQYF,TGTGCCAGCAGTGGTCTCCATACGCAGTATTTT
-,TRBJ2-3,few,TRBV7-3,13,CASAGVGTDTQYF,TGTGCCAGCGCAGGGGTTGGCACAGATACGCAGTATTTT
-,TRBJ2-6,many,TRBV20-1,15,CSARESGSGANVLTF,TGCAGTGCTAGAGAGAGCGGATCTGGGGCCAACGTCCTGACTTTC
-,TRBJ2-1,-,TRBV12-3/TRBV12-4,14,CASSFILPNNEQFF,TGTGCCAGCAGTTTTATCTTGCCGAACAATGAGCAGTTCTTC
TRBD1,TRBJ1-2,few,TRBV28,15,CASSLTGGVPYGYTF,TGTGCCAGCAGTTTAACAGGGGGCGTACCCTATGGCTACACCTTC
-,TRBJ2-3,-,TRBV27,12,CASSFQFGTQYF,TGTGCCAGCAGTTTTCAGTTTGGGACGCAGTATTTT
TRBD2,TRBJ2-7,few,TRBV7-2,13,CASRSSGLYEQYF,TGTGCCAGCAGATCTAGCGGGCTATACGAGCAGTACTTC
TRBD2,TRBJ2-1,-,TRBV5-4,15,CASSLASGRLNEQFF,TGTGCCAGCAGCTTGGCTAGCGGGAGGTTGAATGAGCAGTTCTTC
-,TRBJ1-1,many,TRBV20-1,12,CSATGTYTEAFF,TGCAGTGCTACCGGGACTTACACTGAAGCTTTCTTT
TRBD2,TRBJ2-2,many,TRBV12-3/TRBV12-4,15,CAQGVAGVNTGELFF,TGTGCCCAGGGGGTAGCGGGGGTTAACACCGGGGAGCTGTTTTTT
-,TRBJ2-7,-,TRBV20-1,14,CSAWSGRVSYEQYF,TGCAGTGCTTGGTCGGGTCGCGTCTCCTACGAGCAGTACTTC
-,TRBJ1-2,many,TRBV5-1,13,CASSGDGVDGYTF,TGCGCCAGCAGCGGGGACGGGGTCGATGGCTACACCTTC
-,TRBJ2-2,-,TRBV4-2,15,CASSQGRGSTGELFF,TGTGCCAGCAGCCAGGGGAGGGGGAGCACCGGGGAGCTGTTTTTT
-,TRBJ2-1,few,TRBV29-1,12,CSVERQYNEQFF,TGCAGCGTTGAACGACAGTACAATGAGCAGTTCTTC
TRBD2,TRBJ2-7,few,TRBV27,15,CASSLSGGRIYEQYF,TGTGCCAGCAGTTTATCGGGCGGGAGGATCTACGAGCAGTACTTC
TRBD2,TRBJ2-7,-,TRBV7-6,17,CASSLGTSGTYFYEQYF,TGTGCCAGCAGCTTGGGGACTAGCGGGACCTATTTCTACGAGCAGTACTTC
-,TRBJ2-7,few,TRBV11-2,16,CASRLGVGGPSYEQYF,TGTGCCAGCAGACTGGGCGTGGGAGGACCTTCCTACGAGCAGTACTTC
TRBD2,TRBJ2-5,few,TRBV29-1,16,CSVGPSGRVIRKTQYF,TGCAGCGTTGGGCCTAGCGGGAGGGTAATAAGAAAGACCCAGTACTTC
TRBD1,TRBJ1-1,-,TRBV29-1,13,CSVGHTGGTEAFF,TGCAGCGTTGGTCATACAGGGGGCACTGAAGCTTTCTTT
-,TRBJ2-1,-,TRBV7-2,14,CASTHGGPYNEQFF,TGTGCCAGCACCCACGGGGGCCCCTACAATGAGCAGTTCTTC
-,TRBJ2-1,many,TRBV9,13,CASSVDLASEQFF,TGTGCCAGCAGCGTAGATTTGGCCAGCGAGCAGTTCTTC
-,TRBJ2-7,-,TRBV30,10,CACGLPEQYF,TGTGCCTGTGGTCTACCGGAGCAGTACTTC
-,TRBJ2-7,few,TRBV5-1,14,CASSLPQKPYEQYF,TGCGCCAGCAGCTTGCCCCAGAAGCCCTACGAGCAGTACTTC
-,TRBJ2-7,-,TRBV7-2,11,CASSAGGMKYF,TGTGCCAGCAGCGCCGGAGGGATGAAGTACTTC
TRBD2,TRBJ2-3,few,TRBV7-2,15,CASSQLAAATDTQYF,TGTGCCAGCAGCCAACTAGCGGCGGCCACAGATACGCAGTATTTT
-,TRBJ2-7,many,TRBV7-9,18,CASSKFQGLGMWAYEQYF,TGTGCCAGCAGCAAATTTCAGGGACTTGGTATGTGGGCTTACGAGCAGTACTTC
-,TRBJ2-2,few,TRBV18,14,CASSPGTTPGELFF,TGTGCCAGCTCACCAGGGACAACCCCGGGGGAGCTGTTTTTT
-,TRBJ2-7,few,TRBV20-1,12,CSARPSSGEQYF,TGCAGTGCCAGGCCCTCCTCCGGCGAGCAGTACTTC
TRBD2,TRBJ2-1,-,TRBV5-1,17,CASSLASGRAPYNEQFF,TGCGCCAGCAGCTTGGCTAGCGGGAGGGCCCCATACAATGAGCAGTTCTTC